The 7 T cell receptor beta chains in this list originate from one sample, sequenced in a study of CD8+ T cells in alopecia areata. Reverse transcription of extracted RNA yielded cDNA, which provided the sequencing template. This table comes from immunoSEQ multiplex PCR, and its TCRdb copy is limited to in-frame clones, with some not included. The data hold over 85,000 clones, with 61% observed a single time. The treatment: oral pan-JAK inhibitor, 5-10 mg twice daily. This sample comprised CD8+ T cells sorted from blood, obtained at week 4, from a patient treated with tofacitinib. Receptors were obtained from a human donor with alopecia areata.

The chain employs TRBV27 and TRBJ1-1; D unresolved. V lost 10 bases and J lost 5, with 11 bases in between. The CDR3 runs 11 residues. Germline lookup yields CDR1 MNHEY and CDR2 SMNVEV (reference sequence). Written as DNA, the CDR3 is TGTGCCACCATTAGTTTTACTGAAGCTTTCTTT. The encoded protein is CATISFTEAFF.

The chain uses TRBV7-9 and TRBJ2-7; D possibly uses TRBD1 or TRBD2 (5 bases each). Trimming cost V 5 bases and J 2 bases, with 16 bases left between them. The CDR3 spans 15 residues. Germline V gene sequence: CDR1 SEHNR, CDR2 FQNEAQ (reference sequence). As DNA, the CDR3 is TGTGCCAGCAGCCAACCGAGGGACGGAACCTACGAGCAGTACTTC. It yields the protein CASSQPRDGTYEQYF.

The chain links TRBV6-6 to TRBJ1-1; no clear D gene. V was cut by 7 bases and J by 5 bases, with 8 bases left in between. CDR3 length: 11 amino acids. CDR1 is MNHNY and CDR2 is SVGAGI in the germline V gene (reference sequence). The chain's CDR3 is CASTVGTEAFF. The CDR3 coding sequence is TGTGCCAGCACTGTGGGGACTGAAGCTTTCTTT.

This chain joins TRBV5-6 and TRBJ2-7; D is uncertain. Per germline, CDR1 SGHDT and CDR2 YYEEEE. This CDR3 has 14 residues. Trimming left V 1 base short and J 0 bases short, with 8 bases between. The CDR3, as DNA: TGTGCCAGCAGCTTGAACTCCCCCTCCTACGAGCAGTACTTC. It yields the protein CASSLNSPSYEQYF.

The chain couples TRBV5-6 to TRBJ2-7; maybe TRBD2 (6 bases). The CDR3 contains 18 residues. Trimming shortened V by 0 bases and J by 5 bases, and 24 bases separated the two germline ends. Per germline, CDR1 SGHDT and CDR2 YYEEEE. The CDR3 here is CASSLEEVVGGSVDEQYF. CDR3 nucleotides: TGTGCCAGCAGCTTGGAGGAGGTGGTTGGAGGGTCGGTGGACGAGCAGTACTTC.

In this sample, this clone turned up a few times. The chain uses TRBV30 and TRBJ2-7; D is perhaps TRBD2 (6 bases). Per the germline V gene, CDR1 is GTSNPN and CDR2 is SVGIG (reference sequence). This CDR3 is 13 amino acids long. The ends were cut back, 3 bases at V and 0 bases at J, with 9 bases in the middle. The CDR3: CAWRAGSSYEQYF. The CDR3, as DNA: TGTGCCTGGAGGGCGGGGAGCTCCTACGAGCAGTACTTC.

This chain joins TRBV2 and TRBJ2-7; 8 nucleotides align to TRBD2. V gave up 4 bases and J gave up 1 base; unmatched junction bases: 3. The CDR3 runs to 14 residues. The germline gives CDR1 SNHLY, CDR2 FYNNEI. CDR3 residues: CASSVASGSYEQYF. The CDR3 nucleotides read TGTGCCAGCAGTGTTGCTAGCGGGTCCTACGAGCAGTACTTC.